A selection of T cell receptor beta chains follows, all from one sample in a study of early T cells in non-severe SARS-CoV-2 infection. TCRdb reanalysed the 5' RACE reads using MiXCR and keeps one entry per CDR3 protein. The repertoire holds over 50,000 distinct CDR3 sequences, with 9.5% to 14% as singletons. The sample was whole blood. These receptors were obtained from an adult who was a healthcare worker with PCR-confirmed SARS-CoV-2 infection or an uninfected control (not recorded which). CDR3s include the opening cysteine and the closing phenylalanine or tryptophan. D genes are given only for firm matches. Some rows have no size entry. The others give once, few or many, or a class for an expanded clone.

TRBD1	TRBV5-6	TRBJ1-5	many	TGTGCCAGCAGCTTGAACAGGGGTAGGCAGCCCCAGCATTTT	CASSLNRGRQPQHF
.	TRBV7-8	TRBJ1-6	.	TGTGCCAGCAGCTCCGGACAGCTCTTTAATTCACCCCTCCACTTT	CASSSGQLFNSPLHF
TRBD1	TRBV20-1	TRBJ2-4	many	TGCAGTGCCCCGACCGGGACAGCTGTCGGCATTCAGTACTTC	CSAPTGTAVGIQYF
.	TRBV30	TRBJ2-5	many	TGTGCCTGGAGTGTACTGGCAGGGCAAGAGACCCAGTACTTC	CAWSVLAGQETQYF
.	TRBV10-3	TRBJ2-7	many	TGTGCCATCAGCCCTTCAACGTCTACGGCGGGCGAGCAGTACTTC	CAISPSTSTAGEQYF
TRBD1	TRBV5-8	TRBJ2-7	.	TGTGCCAGCAGCCGAGGGGGCATCACCTACTACGTGCAGTACTTC	CASSRGGITYYVQYF
.	TRBV6-6	TRBJ1-2	many	TGTGCCAGCAGTTATCTGGCCGGCGGCTACACCTTC	CASSYLAGGYTF
.	TRBV20-1	TRBJ1-1	few	TGCAGTGTTGGACTCCCGGCCAACACTGAAGCTTTCTTT	CSVGLPANTEAFF
.	TRBV5-6	TRBJ1-2	many	TGTGCCAGCAGCTTCGATGCTACAGGGACCCCCTATGGCTACACCTTC	CASSFDATGTPYGYTF
TRBD1	TRBV7-9	TRBJ1-2	many	TGTGCCAGCAGCAAGGGGGCGGAGTATGGCTACACCTTC	CASSKGAEYGYTF
TRBD1	TRBV11-2	TRBJ2-5	.	TGTGCCAGCAGCTTAGGCAAACGCCTACAGGGGGAAGAGACCCAGTACTTC	CASSLGKRLQGEETQYF
.	TRBV7-3	TRBJ2-1	few	TGTGCCAGCAGCCTGGGACTCCCCCCGAATGAGCAGTTCTTC	CASSLGLPPNEQFF